These T cell receptor beta chains were read from a single sample in a study of blood T cell repertoires in COVID-19. TCRdb keeps only in-frame clones here, not all; method: immunoSEQ multiplex PCR. The sample lists tens of thousands of clones; about 82% were seen once. The sequenced sample consisted of peripheral blood. These receptor sequences come from a man between 65 and 85 years old with acute or convalescent COVID-19. CDR3s include the opening cysteine and the closing phenylalanine or tryptophan. Fields, in order: clone size, D gene, J gene, V gene, CDR3 DNA, CDR3 protein. D genes are given only for firm matches. Expanded clones get a size class; other rows say once, few or many, or leave the size out.

NA NA TRBJ2-5 TRBV21-1 TGTGCCAGCAGCAAAGGGGGACTAGCGGGGGCGCCGAAGGGGGAGACCCAGTACTTC CASSKGGLAGAPKGETQYF
NA TRBD1 TRBJ1-1 TRBV29-1 TGCAGCGTTGGAGGGGGCCCCGACACTGAAGCTTTCTTT CSVGGGPDTEAFF
once TRBD1 TRBJ2-6 TRBV5-1 TGCGCCAGCAGCCGGGACAGGCCCTCTGGGGCCAACGTCCTGACTTTC CASSRDRPSGANVLTF
NA NA TRBJ2-3 TRBV11-2 TGTGCCAGCACGCGACAGGCAGCAGATACGCAGTATTTT CASTRQAADTQYF
NA NA TRBJ1-1 TRBV6-5 TGTGCCAGCAGCACAGGCAACACTGAAGCTTTCTTT CASSTGNTEAFF
NA TRBD1 TRBJ2-7 TRBV5-1 TGCGCCAGCAGCCGGGACAGGAGCGAGCAGTACTTC CASSRDRSEQYF
NA TRBD2 TRBJ2-5 TRBV6-2/TRBV6-3 TGTGCCAGCAGGCCTACTAGCGGGGGTTTGACCCAGTACTTC CASRPTSGGLTQYF
NA NA TRBJ1-5 TRBV4-1 TGCGCCAGCAGTCTTAAGTGGGCCTCGGGGGGGAATCAGCCCCAGCATTTT CASSLKWASGGNQPQHF
NA TRBD1 TRBJ2-5 TRBV6-6 TGTGCCAGCAGTCCCCGCCCCTGGACAGGGTCACAAGAGACCCAGTACTTC CASSPRPWTGSQETQYF
NA TRBD1 TRBJ2-2 TRBV7-6 TGTGCCAGCGCCTCGGGACAGGGGGGAGACGGGGAGCTGTTTTTT CASASGQGGDGELFF
once TRBD2 TRBJ2-1 TRBV5-1 TGCGCCAGCAGCATTAGCGGGGGGGCCAATGAGCAGTTCTTC CASSISGGANEQFF
NA TRBD2 TRBJ2-3 TRBV18 TGTGCCAGCTCACCCCAACTAGCGGGGGCCACAGATACGCAGTATTTT CASSPQLAGATDTQYF
NA NA TRBJ2-3 TRBV28 TGTGCCAGCAGCCGAGGCCCAGCATTAGATACGCAGTATTTT CASSRGPALDTQYF
once TRBD2 TRBJ2-1 TRBV7-8 TGTGCCAGCAGCCCCCAGAGCGGGGGCTACAATGAGCAGTTCTTC CASSPQSGGYNEQFF
NA NA TRBJ1-2 TRBV7-8 TGTGCCAGCAGCCCGACCGTGAAGGACTTTTATGGCTACACCTTC CASSPTVKDFYGYTF
NA TRBD2 TRBJ2-5 TRBV3-1/TRBV3-2 TGTGCCAGCAGCCAAGATGAACTAGCGGGGGCCGGGGGGACCCAGTACTTC CASSQDELAGAGGTQYF
NA NA TRBJ1-6 TRBV5-1 TGCGCCAGCAGCTTGGGTCTCTCCTATAATTCACCCCTCCACTTT CASSLGLSYNSPLHF
NA NA TRBJ1-6 TRBV14 TGTGCCAGCTCGAGGAGCTCCTATAATTCACCCCTCCACTTT CASSRSSYNSPLHF
NA NA TRBJ1-1 TRBV19 TGTGCCAGTAAGGCACCCCTTGGGCTAAACACTGAAGCTTTCTTT CASKAPLGLNTEAFF
NA TRBD1 TRBJ1-1 TRBV5-1 TGCGCCAGCAGCTCCAGACAGGGGAGGACTGAAGCTTTCTTT CASSSRQGRTEAFF
NA NA TRBJ2-3 TRBV6-6 TGTGCCAGCAGTTACTCTTCGGGACCCCAGGGGGGAAGGCAGTATTTT CASSYSSGPQGGRQYF
NA NA TRBJ2-5 TRBV4-1 TGCGCCAGCAGCCACGGGGATTTCGGGGAGACCCAGTACTTC CASSHGDFGETQYF
NA TRBD2 TRBJ2-3 TRBV2 TGTGCCAGCGTTAGTCAGCGGGGGGGCACAGATACGCAGTATTTT CASVSQRGGTDTQYF
NA TRBD1 TRBJ1-4 TRBV4-2 TGTGCCAGCAGCCGCCGGGACAGGGGGAATGAAAAACTGTTTTTT CASSRRDRGNEKLFF
NA NA TRBJ2-3 TRBV3-1/TRBV3-2 TGTGCCAGCAGCCAGACCCAGGGTAGTACAGATACGCAGTATTTT CASSQTQGSTDTQYF
once TRBD2 TRBJ2-3 TRBV7-7 TGTGCTAGCAGCTTATTAGCGGGGAGCACAGATACGCAGTATTTT CASSLLAGSTDTQYF
NA TRBD2 TRBJ2-3 TRBV10-3 TGTGCCATCAGTGAGTCACTAGCGGGGTTAGATACGCAGTATTTT CAISESLAGLDTQYF
NA NA TRBJ1-4 TRBV3-1/TRBV3-2 TGTGCCAGCAGCCTTTGGACTGAGGAAGATGAAAAACTGTTTTTT CASSLWTEEDEKLFF
NA TRBD1 TRBJ2-1 TRBV24-1 TGTGCCACCAGTGGAACGGGACAGTCAAACAATGAGCAGTTCTTC CATSGTGQSNNEQFF
few TRBD2 TRBJ2-2 TRBV7-6 TGTGCCAGCAGCTTGACTAGCGGGGGGTCGGCCACCGGGGAGCTGTTTTTT CASSLTSGGSATGELFF
NA TRBD1 TRBJ2-7 TRBV7-9 TGTGCCAGCAGCTCCGGACAGGACTCCTACGAGCAGTACTTC CASSSGQDSYEQYF
NA TRBD2 TRBJ2-5 TRBV7-9 TGTGCCAGCAGTCCCGGGACTAGCGGTGCGGAGACCCAGTACTTC CASSPGTSGAETQYF
NA TRBD1 TRBJ2-7 TRBV9 TGTGCCAGCAGCGTAGCCACAGGGGACCCCTACGAGCAGTACTTC CASSVATGDPYEQYF
NA NA TRBJ1-4 TRBV5-1 TGCGCCAGCAGCCCCCGGGTCGAAGATGAAAAACTGTTTTTT CASSPRVEDEKLFF
NA NA TRBJ1-5 TRBV18 TGTGCCAGCTCATCGACAGTGAATAGCAATCAGCCCCAGCATTTT CASSSTVNSNQPQHF
NA TRBD2 TRBJ2-5 TRBV7-8 TGTGCCAGCAGCTTAGCGCTTTTAGCGGGGGGGCCGGGGGAGACCCAGTACTTC CASSLALLAGGPGETQYF
NA TRBD1 TRBJ2-7 TRBV5-1 TGCGCCAGCAGCTTGGGCTCCGGGACAGGGGGCTACGAGCAGTACTTC CASSLGSGTGGYEQYF
NA NA TRBJ2-5 TRBV21-1 TGTGCCAGCAGCGCACAGGGCAGGGGGCCTCCCATGTACTTC CASSAQGRGPPMYF
NA TRBD1 TRBJ1-1 TRBV6-6 TGTGCCAGCAGTGGACTCCGGGACAGACGCGAAGCTTTCTTT CASSGLRDRREAFF
NA NA TRBJ2-7 TRBV12-5 TGTGCTAGTGGTTTGGACGGGGGATTCCACGAGCAGTACTTC CASGLDGGFHEQYF
NA NA TRBJ2-4 TRBV20-1 TGCAGTGCTAGTCCAGGGAATCTAGCCAAAAACATTCAGTACTTC CSASPGNLAKNIQYF
once TRBD1 TRBJ1-2 TRBV7-2 TGTGCCAGCAGCTTAGGGACAGGGCGAGGCTACACCTTC CASSLGTGRGYTF
NA NA TRBJ1-2 TRBV3-1/TRBV3-2 TGTGCCAGCAGCAAGGCAGGACAGCCTAACTATGGCTACACCTTC CASSKAGQPNYGYTF
NA NA TRBJ1-1 TRBV5-4 TGTGCCAGCAGCCTGCGGGGCACTGAAGCTTTCTTT CASSLRGTEAFF
few TRBD1 TRBJ2-2 TRBV13 TGTGCCAGCAGCGCAGGGACAGGGCCCGGGGAGCTGTTTTTT CASSAGTGPGELFF
NA TRBD2 TRBJ2-7 TRBV6-6 TGTGCCAGCATGCCAGGGAGGGTGGCCTACGAGCAGTACTTC CASMPGRVAYEQYF
NA NA TRBJ2-7 TRBV3-1/TRBV3-2 TGTGCCAGCAGCCGGGGCCGCAAGGGGTCCGAGCAGTACTTC CASSRGRKGSEQYF
NA NA TRBJ2-1 TRBV1 TGCACCAGCAGCCAAGATTGTAGGACTAGCGGGATAAATGAGCAGTTCTTC CTSSQDCRTSGINEQFF